What follows are 3 T cell receptor beta chains derived from one specimen sequenced in a study of T cells after yellow fever vaccination (dated 2019 in TCRdb). Reading the label with the study, this specimen's treatment or condition is: live attenuated yellow fever vaccine strain. Libraries were prepared through 5' RACE. Instrument on record: Illumina NovaSeq 6000. Starting from the raw public reads, TCRdb applied fastp trimming at Q25, assembled clones with MiXCR and retained in-frame beta chains. Each entry merges the rows of one CDR3 protein and shows their most common DNA and genes. For this sample the table gives about 160,000 distinct CDR3 sequences, of which around 9% were detected only once. The top ten hold approximately 39% of the sample. The sample here was CD8+ T cells sorted from PBMCs, taken 45 days after the yellow fever booster vaccination. The receptors were sampled from a man aged 18 to 35 who received the YFV17D yellow fever vaccine.

This clonotype has ten or more counts. The rearrangement joins TRBV27 to TRBJ2-7; D might be TRBD1 (6 bases). The CDR3 has 13 amino acids. V was cut by 3 bases and J by 3 bases, with 9 bases left in between. Germline loops: CDR1 MNHEY, CDR2 SMNVEV (reference sequence). The DNA for the CDR3 is TGTGCCAGCAGTTTCGGCAGGGGCTACGAGCAGTACTTC. Translating gives CASSFGRGYEQYF.

The chain uses TRBV19 and TRBJ2-1; D uncertain. V dropped 5 bases and J dropped 7 bases, with 12 bases sitting between them. The CDR3 has 13 residues. CDR1 is LNHDA and CDR2 is SQIVND in the germline V gene (reference sequence). The CDR3 DNA is TGTGCCAGTAGTCCGAGATTTATGAATGAGCAGTTCTTC. It specifies CASSPRFMNEQFF.

This clonotype was seen repeatedly, ten times or more. The V gene is TRBV7-3, the J gene TRBJ1-5, with D unresolved. The CDR3 is 13 amino acids. In germline, CDR1 is SGHTA, CDR2 FQGTGA. V was shortened by 5 bases and J by 7 bases, with 12 bases between the two germline ends. The CDR3 sequence: CASSQDIGQPQHF. The CDR3, as DNA: TGTGCCAGCAGCCAAGACATAGGGCAGCCCCAGCATTTT.